This TCR beta chain was captured in a study of blood T cell repertoires in COVID-19. Study-level background: The origin of the acute and convalescent COVID-19 samples was the United States, Italy and Spain.

The CDR3 runs to 14 residues. CDR1 and CDR2 (germline): SEHNR, FQNEAQ (reference sequence). The ends lost 6 bases at V and 1 base at J; junction bases unmatched: 6. Profiling relied on immunoSEQ multiplex PCR, and the TCRdb table lists in-frame clones only, not all of them. The sample holds 250,000 to 350,000 clones, around 87% seen once. The chain links TRBV7-9 to TRBJ2-7; TRBD2 aligns across 7 bases. This TCR derives from a woman in her late teens or twenties with acute COVID-19. The sequencing input was PBMCs or T cells enriched from blood (not recorded which). CDR3 loop: CASSSGGWSYEQYF. In DNA form, the CDR3 reads TGTGCCAGCAGTTCCGGGGGGTGGTCCTACGAGCAGTACTTC.